The 8 T cell receptor beta chains below come from one sample, sequenced in a study of CD8 T cells in ankylosing spondylitis. General study results and limits: A TCR beta motif of roughly eight highly homologous variants seemed to mark ankylosing spondylitis blood.

These TCRs are of unknown antigen specificity. Each CDR3 protein is one row after TCRdb ran MiXCR on the 5' RACE reads. The sample has roughly 90,000 distinct CDR3 sequences; roughly 8.8% are singletons. Source material: blood, either unsorted or a sorted T cell fraction (not recorded which). These receptors were obtained from a male donor with ankylosing spondylitis.

The V and J genes are TRBV12-3 or TRBV12-4 and TRBJ2-7; D might be TRBD1 or TRBD2, each matching 5 bases. V lost 7 bases and J 5 bases, leaving 18 bases between the germline ends. The CDR3 sequence is 14 residues long. This CDR3 is CASTLPGLGHEQYV. CDR3 in DNA: TGTGCCAGCACACTTCCGGGGCTTGGGCACGAGCAGTACGTC.

This clonotype was observed at least ten times. The chain's CDR3 is CASSPSESYEQYV. The CDR3 DNA follows: TGTGCCAGCAGCCCTTCTGAAAGCTACGAGCAGTACGTC. The V call is TRBV7-9, the J call TRBJ2-7, with D hard to call. The V gene lost 5 bases and the J gene lost 3 bases, with 11 bases spanning the gap. This CDR3 is 13 amino acids long. Germline assignment: CDR1 SEHNR and CDR2 FQNEAQ (reference sequence).

The chain recombines TRBV7-9 with TRBJ1-6; D remains unclear. Trimming shortened V by 1 base and J by 0 bases, and 10 bases separated the two germline ends. Looked up from germline, CDR1 is SEHNR and CDR2 is FQNEAQ (reference sequence). The CDR3 contains 17 residues. The CDR3 nucleotides are TGTGCCAGCAGCTTAGGTGACGTGAGCTCCTATAATTCACCCCTCCACTTT. Its translation is CASSLGDVSSYNSPLHF.

This clonotype was picked up many times. The genes are TRBV7-9 and TRBJ2-7; D is unclear. The CDR3 spans 14 residues. Germline CDR1 and CDR2: SEHNR and FQNEAQ (reference sequence). Trimming removed 1 base at V and 3 bases at J, with 10 bases between. CDR3 sequence (DNA): TGTGCCAGCAGCTTAGGTTCCCGCATCTACGAGCAGTACTTC. Encoded protein: CASSLGSRIYEQYF.

The count of this clonotype is one. V and J are TRBV12-3 or TRBV12-4 and TRBJ2-3, with D perhaps matching TRBD2 (5 bases). With 5 bases removed from V and 0 bases from J, the gap between germline ends came to 9 bases. The CDR3 spans 14 residues. The CDR3 DNA follows: TGTGCCAGCAGTCGAGCGGAAAGCACAGATACGCAGTATTTT. This sequence encodes CASSRAESTDTQYF.

This clonotype was seen ten or more times. The rearrangement joins TRBV12-3 or TRBV12-4 to TRBJ1-4; unclear D gene. Trimming took off 0 bases at V and 8 bases at J, with 13 bases between the two ends. The CDR3 is made up of 15 amino acids. This CDR3 reads CASSLAPSIGEKLFF. CDR3 nucleotides: TGTGCCAGCAGTTTAGCCCCTTCCATTGGCGAAAAACTGTTTTTT.

The V call is TRBV12-3 or TRBV12-4, the J call TRBJ1-2; no clear D gene. V dropped 1 base and J dropped 5 bases, with 11 bases sitting between them. The CDR3 sequence is 14 residues long. The CDR3 DNA reads TGTGCCAGCAGTTTAGTGGTCGCCCGATATGGCTACACCTTC. It specifies CASSLVVARYGYTF.

The V call is TRBV20-1, the J call TRBJ2-2; 13 nucleotides agree with TRBD2. The length of the CDR3 is 14 residues. CDR1 DFQATT and CDR2 SNEGSKA come from the germline V gene (reference sequence). V lost 6 bases and J lost 6; bases outside the gene matches: 4. CDR3 in amino acids: CSARTSGSPGELFF. The CDR3 region has the DNA TGCAGTGCCAGGACTAGCGGGAGCCCCGGGGAGCTGTTTTTT.